The 30 T cell receptor beta chains given below trace back to one sample, sequenced in a study of shared clonotypes between healthy human individuals. Clones were read by immunoSEQ multiplex PCR, and TCRdb kept only the in-frame ones, dropping some. The sample consists of nearly 600,000 clones, roughly 95% of them appearing once. Positive CCR7 selection of CD45RO-negative cells yielded the naive CD8 cells, and terminally differentiated effector memory CD45RA+ cells were excluded. The sequencing sample was made of naive CD8+ T cells sorted from blood. The receptor source for this set is a woman under 40 in good health.

The CDR3 region is CASSLAENMNTEAFF. The CDR3 DNA is TGCGCCAGCAGCTTGGCCGAAAATATGAACACTGAAGCTTTCTTT. V usage is TRBV5-1 and J usage is TRBJ1-1; no firm D call. Trimming stripped 0 bases from V and 0 bases from J, with 9 bases between. This CDR3 spans 15 amino acids. In germline, CDR1 is SGHRS, CDR2 YFSETQ.

The chain combines TRBV7-9 with TRBJ2-5; 8 nucleotides align to TRBD1. With the DNA end fitting TRBJ2-7 better, the J assignment may be wrong. Germline-derived CDR1 and CDR2 are SEHNR and FQNEAQ (reference sequence). CDR3 length: 15 residues. CDR3 amino acids: CASSYRQGLFYEQYF. CDR3 DNA sequence: TGTGCCAGCAGCTACCGACAGGGGCTATTCTACGAGCAGTACTTC.

The chain is built from TRBV29-1 and TRBJ2-1; 9 bases match TRBD1. V shed 6 bases, J shed 7 bases, and the junction held 7 bases outside the gene matches. Germline CDR1 SQVTM, CDR2 ANQGSEA. The length of the CDR3 is 13 residues. CDR3 nucleotide sequence: TGCAGCGTGTATCAGGACAGGGGAAATGAGCAGTTCTTC. Translation gives CSVYQDRGNEQFF.

The DNA for the CDR3 is TGTGCCAGCAGTTTATATGAGGGAGGGCCTAGCGAGCAGTACTTC. This translates into CASSLYEGGPSEQYF. The chain couples TRBV27 to TRBJ2-7; TRBD2 aligns across 7 bases. This CDR3 region has 15 residues. Germline V CDR1 and CDR2: MNHEY, SMNVEV (reference sequence). J was trimmed by 6 bases and V by 1 base; bases with no gene match: 9.

The table lists this clone with a count of one. V is TRBV7-6 and J is TRBJ2-1; the D gene could be TRBD1 or TRBD2 (5 bases each). V gave up 5 bases and J gave up 2 bases, with 16 bases separating them. Germline V gives CDR1 SGHVS, CDR2 FNYEAQ. The CDR3 is made up of 16 amino acids. This CDR3 is CASSPGTAGTYNEQFF. In DNA, the CDR3 is TGTGCCAGCAGCCCCGGGACGGCGGGTACCTACAATGAGCAGTTCTTC.

V and J are TRBV6-1 and TRBJ2-1; TRBD2 matches 8 bases. Trimming cost V 1 base and J 6 bases; bases outside gene matches: 5. Germline CDR1 MNHNS, CDR2 SASEGT. The CDR3 runs to 15 residues. The CDR3, as DNA: TGTGCCAGCAGTGAAGTAACTAGCGGAGGCAATGAGCAGTTCTTC. It translates to CASSEVTSGGNEQFF.

This sequence joins TRBV28 and TRBJ2-5, with 8 bases that match TRBD1. Germline V gene data show CDR1 as MDHEN and CDR2 as SYDVKM. The CDR3 extends over 16 amino acids. The junction had 13 bases not matched to a gene; V was cut back by 5 bases and J by 5 bases. The CDR3 DNA is TGTGCCAGCAGTATTCCTCTGGACAGGGCAGGGGAGACCCAGTACTTC. It specifies CASSIPLDRAGETQYF.

The chain combines TRBV7-9 with TRBJ2-7; D is undetermined. Trimming removed 5 bases at V and 3 bases at J, with 14 bases between. Looked up from germline, CDR1 is SEHNR and CDR2 is FQNEAQ (reference sequence). The CDR3 runs 14 residues. The CDR3 protein is CASSPLSRSYEQYF. For the CDR3, the DNA is TGTGCCAGCAGCCCCCTCTCCCGGAGCTACGAGCAGTACTTC.

The V gene is TRBV28, the J gene TRBJ2-3; D is unresolved. Germline-derived CDR1 and CDR2 are MDHEN and SYDVKM. This CDR3 comprises 16 residues. Trimming shortened V by 5 bases and J by 2 bases, and 17 bases separated the two germline ends. The CDR3 protein is CASSPPVGKHTDTQYF. The CDR3 DNA sequence: TGTGCCAGCAGTCCCCCCGTGGGGAAGCACACAGATACGCAGTATTTT.

A few counts support this clone. This chain uses TRBV6-5 with TRBJ1-1; the D is unclear. The CDR3 is 11 amino acids. CDR1 is MNHEY and CDR2 is SVGAGI in the germline V gene. V lost 6 bases to trimming and J lost 4 bases, with 6 bases between them. CDR3 sequence reads: CASRTSTEAFF. Written as DNA, the CDR3 is TGTGCCAGCAGAACAAGCACTGAAGCTTTCTTT.

In the case of this clone: The junction shows a germline mismatch at one end, possibly a read error. V is TRBV2 and J is TRBJ2-3; the match to TRBD2 covers 10 bases. CDR1 SNHLY and CDR2 FYNNEI come from the germline V gene. The CDR3 has 17 residues. The CDR3 sequence: CASTWSSGSGGADTQYF. The DNA of the CDR3 is TGTGCTAGCACATGGTCTAGCGGGAGTGGAGGAGCAGATACGCAGTATTTT.

The genes are TRBV6-1 and TRBJ2-7; D is unresolved. With 7 bases removed from V and 3 bases from J, the gap between germline ends came to 7 bases. The CDR3 covers 11 residues. Germline V CDR1 and CDR2: MNHNS, SASEGT. The CDR3 is CASTDGYEQYF. CDR3 nucleotides: TGTGCCAGCACCGACGGCTACGAGCAGTACTTC.

The gene calls are TRBV4-2 and TRBJ1-2; 12 nucleotides match TRBD1. From germline, CDR1 is LGHNA and CDR2 YNFKEQ. This CDR3 spans 17 amino acids. The J segment lost 3 bases and the V segment lost 0 bases, leaving 5 bases of the junction unmatched. The CDR3 region is CASSQEEGTGGYYGYTF. In nucleotides, the CDR3 is TGTGCCAGCAGCCAAGAGGAAGGGACAGGGGGCTACTATGGCTACACCTTC.

This clone showed up just once. The V and J genes are TRBV14 and TRBJ2-7; TRBD1 matches at 7 bases. CDR3 length: 15 amino acids. V shed 4 bases and J 0 bases; nucleotides not matched to a gene: 6. CDR1 is SGHDN, CDR2 FVKESK, per germline. This CDR3 is CASSRDSSRSYEQYF. The DNA for the CDR3 is TGTGCCAGCAGCCGGGACAGTTCCCGCTCCTACGAGCAGTACTTC.

The V call is TRBV4-2, the J call TRBJ2-1; 7 nucleotides line up with TRBD1. There are 16 residues in the CDR3. Germline lookup yields CDR1 LGHNA and CDR2 YNFKEQ. V lost 4 bases, J lost 3 bases, and 9 bases stayed unmatched. CDR3 nucleotides: TGTGCCAGCAGCCCAGAAAGGGGGACAGTCTACAATGAGCAGTTCTTC. Protein product: CASSPERGTVYNEQFF.

The J gene is TRBJ2-2, the V gene TRBV14; a weak D match, TRBD2 (6 bases). Germline V CDR1 and CDR2: SGHDN, FVKESK. Trimming took 5 bases from V and 6 from J, leaving 19 bases between them. There are 16 residues in the CDR3. The CDR3 sequence is CASSSPPSVYAGELFF. The CDR3 DNA reads as TGTGCCAGCAGCTCCCCCCCTAGCGTTTATGCCGGGGAGCTGTTTTTT.

V is TRBV27 and J is TRBJ2-7, with no clear D. Per germline, CDR1 MNHEY and CDR2 SMNVEV (reference sequence). V was clipped by 1 base and J by 4 bases, with 8 bases between them. CDR3 size: 13 residues. As DNA, the CDR3 is TGTGCCAGCAGTTTATGGCCCTGGTACGAGCAGTACTTC. Translation: CASSLWPWYEQYF.

This clone was found once. The chain employs TRBV5-4 and TRBJ2-1; D call uncertain. The V gene's germline CDR1 is SGHNT and CDR2 YYREEE (reference sequence). This CDR3 is 15 amino acids long. Deletions cut 4 bases from V and 6 bases from J, with 17 bases between. The CDR3 reads CASSPALLSGNEQFF. CDR3 sequence (DNA): TGTGCCAGCAGCCCGGCCTTGTTGTCGGGCAATGAGCAGTTCTTC.

This clone came up once. The V and J genes are TRBV9 and TRBJ2-7; D gene uncertain. V lost 0 bases to trimming and J lost 0 bases, with 7 bases between them. The CDR3 runs to 14 residues. Germline V gene sequence: CDR1 SGDLS, CDR2 YYNGEE. The CDR3 DNA follows: TGTGCCAGCAGCGTAGAGGATTTCTCCTACGAGCAGTACTTC. This translates into CASSVEDFSYEQYF.

V gene TRBV2 combines with J gene TRBJ2-1, with no clear D. The germline V and J ends were trimmed by 8 bases and 0 bases, with 8 bases remaining between them. The CDR3 extends over 13 amino acids. Germline lookup yields CDR1 SNHLY and CDR2 FYNNEI. Here the CDR3 DNA reads TGTGCCAGCGGCACGACCTCCTACAATGAGCAGTTCTTC. This codes for CASGTTSYNEQFF.

V gene TRBV30 combines with J gene TRBJ2-3, with D perhaps TRBD2 (6 bases). Trimming cost V 5 bases and J 3 bases, with 15 bases left between them. CDR3 length equals 14 residues. Germline V gives CDR1 GTSNPN, CDR2 SVGIG (reference sequence). The CDR3 DNA reads as TGTGCCTGGGACACTGTCCTAGCGACAGATACGCAGTATTTT. It codes for CAWDTVLATDTQYF.

V is TRBV15 and J is TRBJ2-7; D could derive from TRBD1 or TRBD2 (5 bases each). Trimming took 3 bases from V and 5 from J, leaving 17 bases between them. In germline, CDR1 is LNHNV, CDR2 YYDKDF (reference sequence). CDR3 length: 15 amino acids. The CDR3 sequence: CATSSVARGIDEQYF. In DNA form, the CDR3 reads TGTGCCACCAGCAGCGTAGCGAGGGGTATTGACGAGCAGTACTTC. The variable domain in full, completed from reference TRBV15 and TRBJ2-7, reads DAMVIQNPRYQVTQFGKPVTLSCSQTLNHNVMYWYQQKSSQAPKLLFHYYDKDFNNEADTPDNFQSRRPNTSFCFLDIRSPGLGDTAMYLCATSSVARGIDEQYFGPGTRLTVT.

The chain employs TRBV5-4 and TRBJ1-2, with TRBD1 matching 7 bases. Germline V gene data show CDR1 as SGHNT and CDR2 as YYREEE (reference sequence). V lost 5 bases to trimming and J lost 4 bases; unmatched junction nucleotides: 5. CDR3 length: 13 amino acids. The DNA for the CDR3 is TGTGCCAGCAGATTACAGGGGTCCTATGGCTACACCTTC. Translation: CASRLQGSYGYTF.

This sequence joins TRBV11-2 and TRBJ2-7, with 7 bases lining up with TRBD2. The CDR3 has 15 residues. The germline V gene encodes CDR1 SGHAT and CDR2 FQNNGV. The junction had 7 bases not matched to a gene; V was cut back by 0 bases and J by 5 bases. The CDR3 DNA is TGTGCCAGCAGCTTAGATCTAGCGGCAGTGCACGAGCAGTACTTC. Its protein is CASSLDLAAVHEQYF.

The chain combines TRBV6-1 with TRBJ1-1; no firm D call. The germline V gene has CDR1 MNHNS and CDR2 SASEGT. The CDR3 loop spans 13 amino acids. V gave up 5 bases and J gave up 4 bases, with 11 bases separating them. For the CDR3, the DNA is TGTGCCAGCAGTTTTGGACCGGCCACTGAAGCTTTCTTT. Translation: CASSFGPATEAFF.

The CDR3, as DNA: TGTGCCAGCAGTTGGGGACTAGCGGGAGGGACAGATACGCAGTATTTT. This encodes CASSWGLAGGTDTQYF. The chain combines TRBV27 with TRBJ2-3; 16 bases agree with TRBD2. The germline V gene encodes CDR1 MNHEY and CDR2 SMNVEV (reference sequence). V gave up 4 bases and J gave up 3 bases; unmatched junction bases: 1. This CDR3 comprises 16 residues.

With regard to this clone: In the same sample, other DNA sequences code for this CDR3. This chain uses TRBV9 with TRBJ2-7; D uncertain. Trimming removed 0 bases at V and 2 bases at J, with 9 bases between. Per germline, CDR1 SGDLS and CDR2 YYNGEE. The CDR3 sequence is 14 residues long. In DNA, the CDR3 is TGTGCCAGCAGCGTAGCTGGCGGTACCTACGAGCAGTACTTC. Its protein product is CASSVAGGTYEQYF.

The chain uses TRBV7-8 and TRBJ2-1; no definite D call. The V gene lost 5 bases and the J gene lost 5 bases, with 10 bases spanning the gap. From germline, CDR1 is SGHVS and CDR2 FQNEAQ. The CDR3 contains 13 residues. The CDR3 loop reads CASSLRSNNEQFF. DNA for the CDR3: TGTGCCAGCAGCCTTCGCTCAAACAATGAGCAGTTCTTC.

The rearrangement uses TRBV6-5 and TRBJ2-1; D call uncertain. With 0 bases removed from V and 7 bases from J, the gap between germline ends came to 10 bases. The CDR3 contains 14 residues. The germline V gene encodes CDR1 MNHEY and CDR2 SVGAGI. CDR3 sequence: CASSYSLELNEQFF. CDR3 in DNA: TGTGCCAGCAGTTACTCATTGGAGTTAAATGAGCAGTTCTTC.

This clone came up once. CDR3 amino acids: CASSSEQGMNTEAFF. The CDR3, as DNA: TGCGCCAGCAGCTCGGAACAGGGGATGAACACTGAAGCTTTCTTT. The chain employs TRBV5-1 and TRBJ1-1, with TRBD1 matching over 7 bases. V gave up 3 bases and J gave up 0 bases; unmatched junction bases: 5. The CDR3 is 15 amino acids. Germline V lookup: CDR1 SGHRS, CDR2 YFSETQ.